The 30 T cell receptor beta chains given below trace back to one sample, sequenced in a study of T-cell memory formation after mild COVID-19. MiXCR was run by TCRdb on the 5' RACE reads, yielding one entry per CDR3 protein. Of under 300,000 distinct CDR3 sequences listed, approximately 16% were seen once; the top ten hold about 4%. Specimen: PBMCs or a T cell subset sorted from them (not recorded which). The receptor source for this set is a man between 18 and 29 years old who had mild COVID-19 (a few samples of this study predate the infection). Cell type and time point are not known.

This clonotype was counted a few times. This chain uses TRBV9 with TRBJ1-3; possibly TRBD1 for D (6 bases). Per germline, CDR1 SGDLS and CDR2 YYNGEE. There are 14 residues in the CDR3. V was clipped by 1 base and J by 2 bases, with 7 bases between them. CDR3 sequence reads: CASSVQGTGNTIYF. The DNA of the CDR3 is TGTGCCAGCAGCGTACAGGGGACTGGAAACACCATATATTTT.

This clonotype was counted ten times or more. As DNA, the CDR3 is TGTGCCACCAGCAGAGATCCCCGACCCCAAGAGACCCAGTACTTC. Amino acid sequence: CATSRDPRPQETQYF. This rearrangement joins TRBV15 to TRBJ2-5; D gene ambiguous. This CDR3 has 15 residues. The germline V and J ends were trimmed by 0 bases and 1 base, with 9 bases remaining between them. CDR1 is LNHNV and CDR2 is YYDKDF in the germline V gene (reference sequence).

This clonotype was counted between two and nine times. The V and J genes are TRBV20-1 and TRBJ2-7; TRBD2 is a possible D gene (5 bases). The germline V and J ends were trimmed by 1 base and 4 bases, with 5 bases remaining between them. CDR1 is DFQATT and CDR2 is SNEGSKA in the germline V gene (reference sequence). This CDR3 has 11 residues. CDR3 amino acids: CSARGGYEQYF. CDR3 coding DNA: TGCAGTGCTAGAGGCGGGTACGAGCAGTACTTC.

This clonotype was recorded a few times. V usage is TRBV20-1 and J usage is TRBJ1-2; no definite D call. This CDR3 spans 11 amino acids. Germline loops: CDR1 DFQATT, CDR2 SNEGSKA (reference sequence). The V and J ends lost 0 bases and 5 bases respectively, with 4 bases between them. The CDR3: CSARERYGYTF. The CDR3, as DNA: TGCAGTGCTAGAGAGAGATATGGCTACACCTTC.

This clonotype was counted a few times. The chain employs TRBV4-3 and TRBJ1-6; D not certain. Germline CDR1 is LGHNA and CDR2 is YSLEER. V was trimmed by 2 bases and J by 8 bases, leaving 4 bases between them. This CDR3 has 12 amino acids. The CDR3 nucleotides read TGCGCCAGCAGCCAACATGATTCACCCCTCCACTTT. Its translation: CASSQHDSPLHF.

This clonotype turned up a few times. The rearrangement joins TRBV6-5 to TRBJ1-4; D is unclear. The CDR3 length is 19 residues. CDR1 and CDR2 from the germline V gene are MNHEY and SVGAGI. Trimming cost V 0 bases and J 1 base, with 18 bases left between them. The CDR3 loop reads CASSYSTSFHGVTNEKLFF. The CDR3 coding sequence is TGTGCCAGCAGTTACTCGACATCCTTTCATGGAGTAACTAATGAAAAACTGTTTTTT.

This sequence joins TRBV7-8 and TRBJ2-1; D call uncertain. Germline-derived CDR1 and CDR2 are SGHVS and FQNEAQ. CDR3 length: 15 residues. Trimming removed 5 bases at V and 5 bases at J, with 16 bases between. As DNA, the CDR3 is TGTGCCAGCAGCGCTGGCGTATCCGGAAACAATGAGCAGTTCTTC. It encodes CASSAGVSGNNEQFF.

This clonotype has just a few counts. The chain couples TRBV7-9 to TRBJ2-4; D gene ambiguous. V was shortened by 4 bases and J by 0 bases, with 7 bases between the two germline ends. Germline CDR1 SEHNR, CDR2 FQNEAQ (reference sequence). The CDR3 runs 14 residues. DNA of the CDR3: TGTGCCAGCAGCTCCCGTACAGCCAAAAACATTCAGTACTTC. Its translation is CASSSRTAKNIQYF.

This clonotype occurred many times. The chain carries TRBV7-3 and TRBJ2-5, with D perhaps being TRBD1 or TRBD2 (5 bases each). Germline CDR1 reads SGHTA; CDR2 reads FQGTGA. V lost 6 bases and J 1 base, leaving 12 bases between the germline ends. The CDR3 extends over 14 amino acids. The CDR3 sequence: CASSPGRTQETQYF. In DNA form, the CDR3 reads TGTGCCAGCAGTCCGGGACGGACCCAAGAGACCCAGTACTTC.

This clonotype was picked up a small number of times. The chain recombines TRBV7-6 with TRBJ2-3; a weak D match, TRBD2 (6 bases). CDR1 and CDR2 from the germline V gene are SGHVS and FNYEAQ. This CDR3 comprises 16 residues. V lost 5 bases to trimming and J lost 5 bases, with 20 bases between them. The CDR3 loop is CASSRWDFSPGDTQYF. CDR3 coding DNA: TGTGCCAGCAGCCGTTGGGACTTCTCCCCGGGAGATACGCAGTATTTT.

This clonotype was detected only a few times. The CDR3: CASSLGTSHDNEQFF. Written as DNA, the CDR3 is TGTGCCAGCAGCCTAGGGACTAGCCATGACAATGAGCAGTTCTTC. The rearrangement joins TRBV5-4 to TRBJ2-1; 9 nucleotides line up with TRBD2. Germline loops: CDR1 SGHNT, CDR2 YYREEE (reference sequence). The CDR3 has 15 amino acids. Unmatched junction bases numbered 7, after V lost 4 bases and J lost 5 bases.

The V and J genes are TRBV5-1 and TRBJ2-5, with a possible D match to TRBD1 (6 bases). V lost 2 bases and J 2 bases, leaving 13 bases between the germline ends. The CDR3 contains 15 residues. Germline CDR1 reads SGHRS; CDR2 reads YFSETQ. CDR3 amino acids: CASSLLQGPQETQYF. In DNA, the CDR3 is TGCGCCAGCAGCTTATTACAGGGACCTCAAGAGACCCAGTACTTC. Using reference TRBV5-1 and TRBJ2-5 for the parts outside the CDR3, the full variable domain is KAGVTQTPRYLIKTRGQQVTLSCSPISGHRSVSWYQQTPGQGLQFLFEYFSETQRNKGNFPGRFSGRQFSNSRSEMNVSTLELGDSALYLCASSLLQGPQETQYFGPGTRLLVL.

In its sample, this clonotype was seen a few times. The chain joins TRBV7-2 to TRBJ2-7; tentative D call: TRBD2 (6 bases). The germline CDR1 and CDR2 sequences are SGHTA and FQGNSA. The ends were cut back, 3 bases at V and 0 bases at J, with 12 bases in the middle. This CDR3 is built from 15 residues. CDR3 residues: CASSLVRGDSYEQYF. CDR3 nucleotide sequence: TGTGCCAGCAGCTTGGTGCGGGGCGACTCCTACGAGCAGTACTTC.

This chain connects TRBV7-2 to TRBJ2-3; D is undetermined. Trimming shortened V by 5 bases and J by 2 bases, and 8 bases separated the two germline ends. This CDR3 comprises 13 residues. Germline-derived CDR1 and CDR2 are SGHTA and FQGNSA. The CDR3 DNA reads TGTGCCAGCAGCCGAAACCCCACAGATACGCAGTATTTT. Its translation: CASSRNPTDTQYF.

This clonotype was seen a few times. CDR3 sequence (DNA): TGCGCCAGCAGCTTCGATAGACTCCAGGGGGCCGGTGAAAAACTGTTTTTT. Translation: CASSFDRLQGAGEKLFF. The chain is built from TRBV5-1 and TRBJ1-4; TRBD1 agrees at 8 bases. This CDR3 comprises 17 residues. Germline V gene lookup returns CDR1 SGHRS and CDR2 YFSETQ. V lost 2 bases to trimming and J lost 7 bases; unmatched junction nucleotides: 13.

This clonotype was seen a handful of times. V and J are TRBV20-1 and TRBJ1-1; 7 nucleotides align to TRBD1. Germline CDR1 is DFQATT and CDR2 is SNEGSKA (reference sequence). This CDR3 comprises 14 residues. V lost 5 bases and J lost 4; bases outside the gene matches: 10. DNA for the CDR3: TGCAGTGCTCGAATCAGGGGGGCAATCACTGAAGCTTTCTTT. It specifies CSARIRGAITEAFF.

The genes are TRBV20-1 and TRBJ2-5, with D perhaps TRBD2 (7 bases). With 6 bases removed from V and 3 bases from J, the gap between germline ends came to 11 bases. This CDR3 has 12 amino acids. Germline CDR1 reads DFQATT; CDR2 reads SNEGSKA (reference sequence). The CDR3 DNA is TGCAGTGCCACGGGGGGCGAAGAGACCCAGTACTTC. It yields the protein CSATGGEETQYF.

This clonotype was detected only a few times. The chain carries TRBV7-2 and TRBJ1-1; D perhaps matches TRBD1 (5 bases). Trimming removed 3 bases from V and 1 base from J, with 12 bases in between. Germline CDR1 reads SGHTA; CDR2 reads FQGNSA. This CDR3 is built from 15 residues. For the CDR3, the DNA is TGTGCCAGCAGCTTGTTTTGGGGGGGGAACACTGAAGCTTTCTTT. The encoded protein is CASSLFWGGNTEAFF.

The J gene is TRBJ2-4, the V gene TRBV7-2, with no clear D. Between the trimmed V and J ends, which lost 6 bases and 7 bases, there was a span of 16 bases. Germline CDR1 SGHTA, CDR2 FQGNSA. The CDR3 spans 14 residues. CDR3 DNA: TGTGCCAGCAGTCAAGGTGGGGTGACGAACATTCAGTACTTC. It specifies CASSQGGVTNIQYF.

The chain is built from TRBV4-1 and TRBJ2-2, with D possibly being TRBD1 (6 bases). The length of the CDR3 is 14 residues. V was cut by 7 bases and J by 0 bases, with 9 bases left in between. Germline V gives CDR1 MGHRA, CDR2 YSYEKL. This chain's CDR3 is CASTGTSNTGELFF. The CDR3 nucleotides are TGCGCCAGCACCGGGACATCGAACACCGGGGAGCTGTTTTTT.

The CDR3 DNA follows: TGTGCCAGCAGTCAGGGACACAGACTTTCACCCCTCCACTTT. Translation: CASSQGHRLSPLHF. This chain joins TRBV12-3 or TRBV12-4 and TRBJ1-6, with D possibly TRBD1 on 6 matching bases. The length of the CDR3 is 14 residues. Between the trimmed V and J ends, which lost 5 bases and 9 bases, there was a span of 14 bases.

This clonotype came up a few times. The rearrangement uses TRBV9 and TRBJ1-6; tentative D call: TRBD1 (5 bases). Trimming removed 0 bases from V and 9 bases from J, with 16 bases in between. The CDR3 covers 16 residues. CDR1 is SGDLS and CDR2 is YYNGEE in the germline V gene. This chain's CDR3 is CASSVGGGLAPSPLHF. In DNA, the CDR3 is TGTGCCAGCAGCGTAGGGGGGGGATTAGCACCTTCACCCCTCCACTTT.

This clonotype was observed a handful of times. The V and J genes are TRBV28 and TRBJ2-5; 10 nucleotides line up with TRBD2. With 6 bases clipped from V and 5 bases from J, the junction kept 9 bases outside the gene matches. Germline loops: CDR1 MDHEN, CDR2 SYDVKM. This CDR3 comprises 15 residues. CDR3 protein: CASRSQAGGLETQYF. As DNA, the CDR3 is TGTGCCAGCAGATCCCAAGCGGGGGGGTTGGAGACCCAGTACTTC. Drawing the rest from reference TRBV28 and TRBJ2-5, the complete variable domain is DVKVTQSSRYLVKRTGEKVFLECVQDMDHENMFWYRQDPGLGLRLIYFSYDVKMKEKGDIPEGYSVSREKKERFSLILESASTNQTSMYLCASRSQAGGLETQYFGPGTRLLVL.

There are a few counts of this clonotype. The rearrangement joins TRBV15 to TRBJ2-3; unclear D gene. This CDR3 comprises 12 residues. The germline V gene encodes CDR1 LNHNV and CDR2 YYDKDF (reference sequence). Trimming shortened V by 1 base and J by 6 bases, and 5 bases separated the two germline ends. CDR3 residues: CATSRGSDTQYF. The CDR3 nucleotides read TGTGCCACCAGCAGAGGATCTGATACGCAGTATTTT.

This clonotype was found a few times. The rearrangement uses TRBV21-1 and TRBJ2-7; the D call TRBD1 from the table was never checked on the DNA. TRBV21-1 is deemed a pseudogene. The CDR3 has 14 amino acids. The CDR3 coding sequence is TGTGCCAGAGGGGACATCCAGGGCTCCTACGAGCAGTACGTC. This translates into CARGDIQGSYEQYV.

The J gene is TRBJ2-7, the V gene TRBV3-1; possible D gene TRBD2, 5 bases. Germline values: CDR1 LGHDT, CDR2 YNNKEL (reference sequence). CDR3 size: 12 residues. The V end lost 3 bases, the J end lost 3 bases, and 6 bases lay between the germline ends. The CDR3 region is CASSHEGYEQYF. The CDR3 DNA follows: TGTGCCAGCAGCCATGAGGGCTACGAGCAGTACTTC.

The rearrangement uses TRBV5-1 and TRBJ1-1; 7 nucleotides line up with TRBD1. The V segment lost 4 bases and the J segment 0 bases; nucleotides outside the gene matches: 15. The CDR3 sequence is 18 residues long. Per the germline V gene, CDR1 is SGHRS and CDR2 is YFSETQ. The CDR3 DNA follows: TGCGCCAGCAGCATTTACTCGGGGACAGTGGCTTTGAACACTGAAGCTTTCTTT. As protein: CASSIYSGTVALNTEAFF.

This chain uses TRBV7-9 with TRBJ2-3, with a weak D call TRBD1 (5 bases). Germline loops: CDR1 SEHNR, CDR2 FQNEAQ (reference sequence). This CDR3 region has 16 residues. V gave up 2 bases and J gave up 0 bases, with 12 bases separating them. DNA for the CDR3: TGTGCCAGCAGCTTATCCAGGGCCACTAGCACAGATACGCAGTATTTT. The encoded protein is CASSLSRATSTDTQYF.

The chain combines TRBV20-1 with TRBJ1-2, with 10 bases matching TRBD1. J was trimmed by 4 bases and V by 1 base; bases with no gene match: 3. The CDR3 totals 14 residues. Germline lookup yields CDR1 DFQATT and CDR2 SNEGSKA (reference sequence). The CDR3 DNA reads TGCAGTGCTAGAGGGGACAGGGGTAGCTATGGCTACACCTTC. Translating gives CSARGDRGSYGYTF.

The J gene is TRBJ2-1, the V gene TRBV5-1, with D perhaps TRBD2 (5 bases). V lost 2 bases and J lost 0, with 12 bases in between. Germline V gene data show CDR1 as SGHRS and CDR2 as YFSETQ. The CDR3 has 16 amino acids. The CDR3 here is CASSFFSGSSYNEQFF. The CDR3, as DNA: TGCGCCAGCAGCTTTTTCTCGGGGAGCTCCTACAATGAGCAGTTCTTC.